Below, one TCR beta chain is given with its context. Its antigen is not identified. Arm-PCR of CDR3 regions and iRepertoire HTBI primers were the basis on which TCR beta libraries were built. TCRdb reanalysed the multiplex PCR reads using MiXCR and keeps one entry per CDR3 protein. The top ten hold around 20% of the sample, which has approximately 380,000 distinct CDR3 sequences, more than 20% seen once. As to time point: persistent/refractory GD, antithyroid drugs over 5 years with positive TRAb. PBMCs provided the RNA from which the TCR library was made. These data originate in a study of regulatory T cells in long-lasting Graves disease. The V gene's germline CDR1 is PRHDT and CDR2 FYEKMQ (reference sequence). This CDR3 has 17 amino acids. Trimming took 5 bases from V and 3 from J; bases not matched to a gene: 8. Study-level findings and limits: Comparison showed that persistent patients shared more public clonotypes (about 2,700) than new patients (approximately 870).

The receptor comes from a female donor with Graves disease. The starting material was peripheral blood mononuclear cells (PBMCs), obtained when the disease was refractory, from a patient treated with antithyroid drugs. The chain joins TRBV13 to TRBJ2-2; 11 nucleotides line up with TRBD1. This CDR3 is CASSLDRTGGYTGELFF. DNA for the CDR3: TGTGCCAGCAGCCTGGATCGGACAGGGGGCTACACCGGGGAGCTGTTTTTT.